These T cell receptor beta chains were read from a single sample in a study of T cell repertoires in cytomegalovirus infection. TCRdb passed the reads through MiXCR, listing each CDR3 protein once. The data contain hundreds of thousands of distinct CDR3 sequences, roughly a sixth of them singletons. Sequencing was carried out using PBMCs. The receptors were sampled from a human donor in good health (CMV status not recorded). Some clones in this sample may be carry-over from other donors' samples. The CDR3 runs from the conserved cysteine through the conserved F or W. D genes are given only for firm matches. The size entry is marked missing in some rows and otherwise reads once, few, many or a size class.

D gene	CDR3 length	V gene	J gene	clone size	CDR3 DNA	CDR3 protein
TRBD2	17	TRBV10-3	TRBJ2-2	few	TGTGCCATCAGTATGGGACTAGCGGGGGCCCACACCGGGGAGCTGTTTTTT	CAISMGLAGAHTGELFF
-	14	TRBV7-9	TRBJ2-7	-	TGTGCCAGCAGCCCCGTTTTTAGCACCTACGAGCAGTACTTC	CASSPVFSTYEQYF
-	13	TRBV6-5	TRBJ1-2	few	TGTGCCAGCAGCCAGCCCGGATTCGGACGCTACACCTTC	CASSQPGFGRYTF
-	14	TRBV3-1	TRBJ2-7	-	TGTGCCAGCAGCCCTTCAGGGGTGGTCTACGAGCAGTACTTC	CASSPSGVVYEQYF
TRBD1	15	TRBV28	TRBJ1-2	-	TGTGCCAGCAGTTCGGGACAGACCAGTAACTATGGCTACACCTTC	CASSSGQTSNYGYTF
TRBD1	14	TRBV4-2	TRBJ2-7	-	TGTGCCAGCAGCCGTGGACAGGACCCCTACGAGCAGTACTTC	CASSRGQDPYEQYF
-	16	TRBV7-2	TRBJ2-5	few	TGTGCCAGCAGCCCCCCCGGAGGGAGGTACGGCGAGACCCAGTACTTC	CASSPPGGRYGETQYF
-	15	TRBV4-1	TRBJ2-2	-	TGCGCCAGCAGCCAAGATCGGGGATTCACCGGGGAGCTGTTTTTT	CASSQDRGFTGELFF
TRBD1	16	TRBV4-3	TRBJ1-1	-	TGCGCCAGCAGCCAAGTTGCTACAGGGGGCAACACTGAAGCTTTCTTT	CASSQVATGGNTEAFF
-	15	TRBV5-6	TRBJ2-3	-	TGTGCCAGCAGCGAGGCGACGGATACCACAGATACGCAGTATTTT	CASSEATDTTDTQYF
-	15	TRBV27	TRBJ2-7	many	TGTGCCAGCAGTTTAAGTGGTAGGGCAGCCTACGAGCAGTACTTC	CASSLSGRAAYEQYF
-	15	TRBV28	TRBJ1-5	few	TGTGCCAGCAGCCCCCCCCCGTCTAGCAATCAGCCCCAGCATTTT	CASSPPPSSNQPQHF
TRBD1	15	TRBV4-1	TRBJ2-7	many	TGCGCCAGCAGCCAAGACATGACAGGGGACTACGAGCAGTACTTC	CASSQDMTGDYEQYF
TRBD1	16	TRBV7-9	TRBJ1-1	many	TGTGCCAGCAGCCGGGACAGGGGGCAAGGAGACACTGAAGCTTTCTTT	CASSRDRGQGDTEAFF
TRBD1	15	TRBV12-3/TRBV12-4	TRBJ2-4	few	TGTGCCAGCAGCAATCCGGGACAGGGAAAAAACATTCAGTACTTC	CASSNPGQGKNIQYF
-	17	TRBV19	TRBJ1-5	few	TGTGCCAGTAGGCAAACAGGGAGTGGGACCGTGAATCAGCCCCAGCATTTT	CASRQTGSGTVNQPQHF
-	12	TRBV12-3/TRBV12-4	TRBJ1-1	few	TGTGCCAGTTATTTGGAGAACACTGAAGCTTTCTTT	CASYLENTEAFF
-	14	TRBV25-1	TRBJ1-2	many	TGTGCCAGCAGTGAAGATACATATTCCTATGGCTACACCTTC	CASSEDTYSYGYTF
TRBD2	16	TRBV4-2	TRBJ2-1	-	TGTGCCAGCAGCCAAGGGGGACTAGCGGGGGGCTATGAGCAGTTCTTC	CASSQGGLAGGYEQFF
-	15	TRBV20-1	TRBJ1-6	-	TGCAGTGCTAGAGTCATCCAGGGGTTGAATTCACCCCTCCACTTT	CSARVIQGLNSPLHF
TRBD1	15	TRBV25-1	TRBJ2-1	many	TGTGCCAGCAGTAGTTCCGGGACAGGGCATAATGAGCAGTTCTTC	CASSSSGTGHNEQFF